These 32 T cell receptor beta chains were all obtained from the same sample, sequenced in a study of long-term antiretroviral therapy in people with HIV. A v3.0 immunoSEQ assay was performed at survey level. Here immunoSEQ multiplex PCR was the method, and the copy in TCRdb shows in-frame clones only, minus some. The sample contains some 15,000 clones, 78% of which appear only once. Source: unsorted PBMCs, taken 3.2 years after starting antiretroviral therapy. The origin of the receptors is a woman aged 40 to 50 with HIV.

This clone was recorded only once. V and J are TRBV11-2 and TRBJ2-3; possible D gene TRBD2, 5 bases. The ends were cut back, 0 bases at V and 11 bases at J, with 15 bases in the middle. Germline V lookup: CDR1 SGHAT, CDR2 FQNNGV. The CDR3 contains 14 residues. CDR3 sequence: CASSLDRTGRGQYF. The CDR3 bases are TGTGCCAGCAGCTTAGACCGGACGGGCCGGGGGCAGTATTTT.

The rearrangement links TRBV5-4 to TRBJ1-2; 8 bases map to TRBD1. CDR1 and CDR2 (germline): SGHNT, YYREEE (reference sequence). The CDR3 length is 14 residues. Losses at the gene ends were 2 bases for V and 6 bases for J; bases not matched to a gene: 6. CDR3 sequence: CASSFFSGGDGYTF. The CDR3 coding sequence is TGTGCCAGCAGCTTCTTTTCAGGGGGCGATGGCTACACCTTC.

V is TRBV30 and J is TRBJ1-2; 9 positions match TRBD1. Trimming cost V 2 bases and J 7 bases; bases outside gene matches: 5. Germline lookup yields CDR1 GTSNPN and CDR2 SVGIG (reference sequence). The CDR3 length is 13 residues. Here the CDR3 reads CAWSTGGVSGYTF. The CDR3 coding sequence is TGTGCCTGGAGTACAGGGGGCGTCTCTGGCTACACCTTC. The entire variable domain, with the rest obtained from reference TRBV30 and TRBJ1-2, is as follows: SQTIHQWPATLVQPVGSPLSLECTVEGTSNPNLYWYRQAAGRGLQLLFYSVGIGQISSEVPQNLSASRPQDRQFILSSKKLLLSDSGFYLCAWSTGGVSGYTFGSGTRLTVV.

This clone has just one count. The chain is built from TRBV6-1 and TRBJ1-2; no clear D. Germline values: CDR1 MNHNS, CDR2 SASEGT. The CDR3 is 13 amino acids. V lost 2 bases, J lost 6 bases, and 10 bases lay in between. DNA of the CDR3: TGTGCCAGCAGTGAACTGGGGTCCAATGGCTACACCTTC. Its protein is CASSELGSNGYTF.

V is TRBV7-9 and J is TRBJ2-3; 8 positions match TRBD1. Germline CDR1 reads SEHNR; CDR2 reads FQNEAQ (reference sequence). After removal of 5 bases from V and 2 bases from J, the junction contained 9 bases not matched to a gene. The CDR3 is 16 amino acids. The CDR3 coding sequence is TGTGCCAGCAGCGGCCAGGACAGGGAAAACACAGATACGCAGTATTTT. It specifies CASSGQDRENTDTQYF.

The rearrangement links TRBV11-2 to TRBJ1-3; D unclear. The germline CDR1 and CDR2 sequences are SGHAT and FQNNGV. This CDR3 contains 13 residues. The V gene lost 0 bases and the J gene lost 7 bases, with 7 bases spanning the gap. The DNA for the CDR3 is TGTGCCAGCAGCTTAGATTTACGCAACACCATATATTTT. As protein: CASSLDLRNTIYF.

The chain carries TRBV4-2 and TRBJ2-7, with a weak D call TRBD2 (7 bases). Trimming removed 1 base at V and 7 bases at J, with 20 bases between. Germline values: CDR1 LGHNA, CDR2 YNFKEQ. The CDR3 loop spans 16 amino acids. The CDR3 nucleotides are TGTGCCAGCAGCCAAGTACTGTCCGGCGGGGGCGATGAGCAGTACTTC. Its translation: CASSQVLSGGGDEQYF.

V is TRBV7-9 and J is TRBJ2-7, with D maybe TRBD1 (5 bases). Germline V gene sequence: CDR1 SEHNR, CDR2 FQNEAQ (reference sequence). The CDR3 runs to 12 residues. V was trimmed by 5 bases and J by 6 bases, leaving 11 bases between them. The CDR3 nucleotides are TGTGCCAGCAGCCGCGACAGTCGCGAGCAGTACTTC. Residues: CASSRDSREQYF.

This sequence joins TRBV10-3 and TRBJ2-3; possible D gene TRBD1, 6 bases. The V end was cut by 3 bases, the J end by 0 bases, with 19 bases between. This CDR3 contains 18 residues. Looked up from germline, CDR1 is ENHRY and CDR2 is SYGVKD. This chain's CDR3 is CAISEGFALGQSTDTQYF. The CDR3 DNA reads as TGTGCCATCAGTGAAGGATTTGCTTTGGGACAAAGCACAGATACGCAGTATTTT.

The genes are TRBV19 and TRBJ1-1; the D is unclear. The ends were cut back, 6 bases at V and 1 base at J, with 12 bases in the middle. The germline V gene has CDR1 LNHDA and CDR2 SQIVND (reference sequence). CDR3 size: 14 residues. The CDR3 spells CASRVESPNTEAFF. In nucleotides, the CDR3 is TGTGCCAGTAGGGTAGAGTCTCCGAACACTGAAGCTTTCTTT.

This clone showed up just once. The chain links TRBV18 to TRBJ1-3; D gene ambiguous. Germline V gene lookup returns CDR1 KGHSH and CDR2 LQKENI. The germline V and J ends were trimmed by 0 bases and 0 bases, with 12 bases remaining between them. The CDR3 extends over 17 amino acids. The DNA for the CDR3 is TGTGCCAGCTCACCACCAGGAGGGTCACTCTCTGGAAACACCATATATTTT. Translation: CASSPPGGSLSGNTIYF.

The CDR3 is CASSEQPRYNEQFF. CDR3 in DNA: TGTGCCAGCAGTGAACAACCGCGGTACAATGAGCAGTTCTTC. This chain connects TRBV2 to TRBJ2-1, with D unclear. Germline CDR1 is SNHLY and CDR2 is FYNNEI. Trimming took off 2 bases at V and 4 bases at J, with 9 bases between the two ends. This CDR3 comprises 14 residues.

V and J are TRBV5-1 and TRBJ2-3; 9 bases are a match to TRBD1. The junction had 9 bases not matched to a gene; V was cut back by 4 bases and J by 0 bases. Looked up from germline, CDR1 is SGHRS and CDR2 is YFSETQ. The CDR3 spans 17 residues. The CDR3: CASSPERQGVSTDTQYF. The CDR3 DNA follows: TGCGCCAGCAGCCCCGAAAGACAGGGGGTGAGCACAGATACGCAGTATTTT.

The table lists this clone with a few counts. The rearrangement links TRBV29-1 to TRBJ1-5, with D uncertain. V was trimmed by 5 bases and J by 3 bases, leaving 11 bases between them. The CDR3 is 13 residues long. The V gene's germline CDR1 is SQVTM and CDR2 ANQGSEA. Here the CDR3 DNA reads TGCAGCGTTCTAGAGAATTCCAATCAGCCCCAGCATTTT. This codes for CSVLENSNQPQHF.

The rearrangement uses TRBV6-5 and TRBJ2-1, with TRBD1 identical over 7 bases. The V segment lost 0 bases and the J segment 10 bases; nucleotides outside the gene matches: 6. The CDR3 is 14 amino acids. Germline values: CDR1 MNHEY, CDR2 SVGAGI. Here the CDR3 DNA reads TGTGCCAGCAGTTACTCGGAAACAGGGGTGGAGCAGTTCTTC. Translation gives CASSYSETGVEQFF.

The chain is built from TRBV30 and TRBJ1-6; D unclear. Germline V gives CDR1 GTSNPN, CDR2 SVGIG (reference sequence). CDR3 length: 17 residues. The ends were cut back, 2 bases at V and 6 bases at J, with 20 bases in the middle. The chain's CDR3 is CAWSSGRSSPINSPLHF. CDR3 sequence (DNA): TGTGCCTGGAGTTCGGGGAGATCGAGCCCCATTAATTCACCCCTCCACTTT.

The chain combines TRBV7-2 with TRBJ2-5, with D tentatively TRBD1 or TRBD2 (5 bases each). Germline CDR1 SGHTA, CDR2 FQGNSA. V was clipped by 5 bases and J by 5 bases, with 12 bases between them. The CDR3 is 13 residues long. The chain's CDR3 is CASSTDWGETQYF. The CDR3, as DNA: TGTGCCAGCAGCACGGACTGGGGGGAGACCCAGTACTTC.

As DNA, the CDR3 is TGTGCCAGCACTACACAGCAAAACACTGAAGCTTTCTTT. Translation gives CASTTQQNTEAFF. The chain has TRBV6-1 and TRBJ1-1; D uncertain. The V gene lost 7 bases and the J gene lost 2 bases, with 11 bases spanning the gap. The CDR3 is 13 residues long. The germline V gene has CDR1 MNHNS and CDR2 SASEGT.

The rearrangement uses TRBV7-9 and TRBJ2-7, with D maybe TRBD2 (5 bases). The V gene lost 0 bases and the J gene lost 6 bases, with 9 bases spanning the gap. From germline, CDR1 is SEHNR and CDR2 FQNEAQ (reference sequence). This CDR3 comprises 13 residues. The CDR3: CASSLAGGSEQYF. In DNA, the CDR3 is TGTGCCAGCAGCTTAGCGGGCGGGTCCGAGCAGTACTTC.

This clone showed up just a few times. The chain is built from TRBV9 and TRBJ2-3, with TRBD2 identical over 7 bases. V gave up 0 bases and J gave up 3 bases; unmatched junction bases: 4. Germline CDR1 and CDR2: SGDLS and YYNGEE. The CDR3 covers 15 residues. DNA of the CDR3: TGTGCCAGCAGCGTAGGGGGGGAGGGAACAGATACGCAGTATTTT. Translated: CASSVGGEGTDTQYF. The whole variable domain, remainder taken from reference TRBV9 and TRBJ2-3, is DSGVTQTPKHLITATGQRVTLRCSPRSGDLSVYWYQQSLDQGLQFLIQYYNGEERAKGNILERFSAQQFPDLHSELNLSSLELGDSALYFCASSVGGEGTDTQYFGPGTRLTVL.

The CDR3 bases are TGTGCCAGCAGTTTAGTTTATCACTTGGGTAGTAGCAATCAGCCCCAGCATTTT. It codes for CASSLVYHLGSSNQPQHF. This chain uses TRBV28 with TRBJ1-5; D uncertain. Germline V gene data show CDR1 as MDHEN and CDR2 as SYDVKM. Trimming removed 2 bases at V and 0 bases at J, with 17 bases between. The CDR3 loop spans 18 amino acids.

This clone was counted once. This chain links TRBV10-3 with TRBJ1-2, with TRBD1 identical over 7 bases. V was clipped by 3 bases and J by 6 bases; unmatched bases: 4. The CDR3 loop spans 13 amino acids. Per germline, CDR1 ENHRY and CDR2 SYGVKD. Written as DNA, the CDR3 is TGTGCCATCAGTGACAGGGGGGGAAATGGCTACACCTTC. Translated: CAISDRGGNGYTF.

This clone was detected a few times. The chain links TRBV7-9 to TRBJ2-5, with D possibly TRBD1 on 5 matching bases. There are 11 residues in the CDR3. Trimming removed 5 bases from V and 4 bases from J, with 5 bases in between. Germline V CDR1 and CDR2: SEHNR, FQNEAQ (reference sequence). The CDR3 is CASSDRETQYF. CDR3 DNA sequence: TGTGCCAGCAGCGACAGAGAGACCCAGTACTTC.

The rearrangement joins TRBV13 to TRBJ2-3; D remains ambiguous. Between the trimmed V and J ends, which lost 5 bases and 9 bases, there was a span of 9 bases. The CDR3 sequence is 11 residues long. Germline-derived CDR1 and CDR2 are PRHDT and FYEKMQ (reference sequence). This CDR3 is CASSRGETQYF. CDR3 nucleotide sequence: TGTGCCAGCAGCCGTGGGGAAACGCAGTATTTT.

A note on this clone: Other DNA sequences in this sample translate to the same CDR3. CDR3 DNA: TGTGCCATCAGTGATCGGGGGTCCACAGATACGCAGTATTTT. Translating it yields CAISDRGSTDTQYF. J is TRBJ2-3 and V is TRBV10-3; D perhaps matches TRBD2 (6 bases). The CDR3 is 14 amino acids. The germline V gene has CDR1 ENHRY and CDR2 SYGVKD. V lost 3 bases and J lost 2, with 9 bases in between.

CDR3 DNA: TGTGCCATCAGTGAGTCCTCCCGATTGAATGAGCAGTTCTTC. It specifies CAISESSRLNEQFF. The V gene is TRBV10-3, the J gene TRBJ2-1; D remains unclear. V lost 0 bases to trimming and J lost 7 bases, with 10 bases between them. The CDR3 covers 14 residues. The germline V gene has CDR1 ENHRY and CDR2 SYGVKD.

The chain combines TRBV19 with TRBJ1-5; no definite D call. Germline-derived CDR1 and CDR2 are LNHDA and SQIVND (reference sequence). The CDR3 runs 12 residues. Trimming left V 3 bases short and J 9 bases short, with 9 bases between. The DNA for the CDR3 is TGTGCCAGTAGTATGAAGGTCCGGCCCCAGCATTTT. Protein sequence: CASSMKVRPQHF. The whole variable domain, filled in from reference TRBV19 and TRBJ1-5, reads DGGITQSPKYLFRKEGQNVTLSCEQNLNHDAMYWYRQDPGQGLRLIYYSQIVNDFQKGDIAEGYSVSREKKESFPLTVTSAQKNPTAFYLCASSMKVRPQHFGDGTRLSIL.

The rearrangement links TRBV30 to TRBJ1-6, with D unclear. Germline V CDR1 and CDR2: GTSNPN, SVGIG (reference sequence). Trimming took 0 bases from V and 8 from J, leaving 5 bases between them. CDR3 length equals 12 residues. The CDR3 nucleotides read TGTGCCTGGAGTGTGCGGGATTCACCCCTCCACTTT. It encodes CAWSVRDSPLHF.

The rearrangement uses TRBV5-4 and TRBJ1-2, with TRBD1 matching 10 bases. This CDR3 has 15 amino acids. The V segment lost 5 bases and the J segment 8 bases; nucleotides outside the gene matches: 12. The V gene's germline CDR1 is SGHNT and CDR2 YYREEE (reference sequence). The CDR3 DNA reads TGTGCCAGCAGGAATGGGACAGGGGTAATGAAGGGCTACACCTTC. As protein: CASRNGTGVMKGYTF.

This chain uses TRBV2 with TRBJ1-1, with D perhaps matching TRBD1 (5 bases). Germline CDR1 SNHLY, CDR2 FYNNEI. The CDR3 is made up of 14 amino acids. V was cut by 4 bases and J by 4 bases, with 13 bases left in between. This chain's CDR3 is CASSASQRGTEAFF. CDR3 in DNA: TGTGCCAGCAGTGCATCACAAAGGGGCACTGAAGCTTTCTTT.

This chain joins TRBV18 and TRBJ2-7; unclear D gene. Germline CDR1 is KGHSH and CDR2 is LQKENI. V gave up 4 bases and J gave up 0 bases, with 7 bases separating them. The CDR3 sequence is 13 residues long. The CDR3 bases are TGTGCCAGCTCACTCCGGGCCTCCTACGAGCAGTACTTC. Its protein is CASSLRASYEQYF.

The chain uses TRBV6-5 and TRBJ1-1; no reliable D call. Deletions cut 5 bases from V and 0 bases from J, with 13 bases between. The CDR3 covers 15 residues. The germline CDR1 and CDR2 sequences are MNHEY and SVGAGI. CDR3 protein: CASSKLLNMNTEAFF. The DNA for the CDR3 is TGTGCCAGCAGTAAACTTTTAAACATGAACACTGAAGCTTTCTTT.